This T cell receptor (beta chain) was retrieved from a study of regulatory T cells in long-lasting Graves disease. Study background: Antithyroid drug intake by newly diagnosed Graves' patients had lasted under 3 months.

The V gene lost 4 bases and the J gene lost 10 bases, with 11 bases spanning the gap. The CDR3 runs to 12 residues. Germline CDR1 ENHRY, CDR2 SYGVKD. Assembly of TCR beta libraries relied on iRepertoire HTBI primers together with Arm-PCR of CDR3 regions. As processed by the authors: In the combined samples, 62 TRBV and 14 TRBJ segments were identified. In TCRdb, the multiplex PCR reads were re-called with MiXCR into one record per CDR3 protein. The authors' filters were not applied to this entry. The sample shows approximately 300,000 distinct CDR3 sequences, roughly 18% of them seen only once. Time point: newly diagnosed GD, antithyroid drugs for less than 3 months. The TCR library was made from RNA that had been extracted from PBMCs in TRIzol. A word on this clonotype: Its antigen remains unidentified.

Study-wide points: Accuracy was possibly reduced by small sample size.

This sequence joins TRBV10-3 and TRBJ2-1; either TRBD1 or TRBD2 may supply D (5 bases each). The sequence was collected from a female donor with Graves disease. The sequencing used peripheral blood mononuclear cells (PBMCs), collected at new diagnosis, from a patient treated with antithyroid drugs. CDR3 DNA: TGTGCCATCAGTGTACCCGGGACCGAGCAGTTCTTC. This sequence encodes CAISVPGTEQFF.